This T cell receptor beta chain is drawn from a study of T cell responses to AZD1222 COVID-19 vaccine. V was shortened by 1 base and J by 3 bases, with 15 bases between the two germline ends. The CDR3 sequence is 16 residues long. CDR1 is LGHNA and CDR2 is YNFKEQ in the germline V gene. Data came from immunoSEQ multiplex PCR; TCRdb stores just in-frame clones and leaves some out. The table lists fewer than 120,000 clones, approximately 94% of them singletons, with about 3% in the top ten. Doses given second, at about 4 or about 12 weeks, were pooled. The sequence was collected from an adult who received the AZD1222 COVID-19 vaccine. The rearrangement joins TRBV4-2 to TRBJ1-1; possible D gene TRBD1, 5 bases. The sample here was peripheral blood, taken 28 days after the second AZD1222 dose. The CDR3 loop reads CASSQGGGDSYTEAFF. The CDR3 DNA follows: TGTGCCAGCAGCCAAGGGGGCGGAGACAGCTACACTGAAGCTTTCTTT.